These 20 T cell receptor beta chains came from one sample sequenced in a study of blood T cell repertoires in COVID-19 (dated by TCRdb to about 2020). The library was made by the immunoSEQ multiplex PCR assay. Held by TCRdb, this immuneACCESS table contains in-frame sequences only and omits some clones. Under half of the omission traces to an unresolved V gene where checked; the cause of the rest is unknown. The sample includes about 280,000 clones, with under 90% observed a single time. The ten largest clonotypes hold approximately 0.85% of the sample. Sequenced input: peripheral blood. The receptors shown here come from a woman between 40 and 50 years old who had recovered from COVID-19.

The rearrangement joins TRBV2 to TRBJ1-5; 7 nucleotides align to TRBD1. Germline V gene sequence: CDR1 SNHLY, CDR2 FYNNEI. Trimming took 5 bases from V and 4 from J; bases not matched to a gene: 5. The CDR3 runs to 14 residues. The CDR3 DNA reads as TGTGCCAGCAGTTCTTTACAGGGGAATCAGCCCCAGCATTTT. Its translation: CASSSLQGNQPQHF. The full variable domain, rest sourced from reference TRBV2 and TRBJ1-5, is EPEVTQTPSHQVTQMGQEVILRCVPISNHLYFYWYRQILGQKVEFLVSFYNNEISEKSEIFDDQFSVERPDGSNFTLKIRSTKLEDSAMYFCASSSLQGNQPQHFGDGTRLSIL.

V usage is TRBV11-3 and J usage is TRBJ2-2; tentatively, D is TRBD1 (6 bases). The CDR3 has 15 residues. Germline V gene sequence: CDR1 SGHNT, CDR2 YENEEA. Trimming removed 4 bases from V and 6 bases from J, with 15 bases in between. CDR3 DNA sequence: TGTGCCAGCAGCTCAGCGCAGGGGATGGCCGGGGAGCTGTTTTTT. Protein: CASSSAQGMAGELFF.

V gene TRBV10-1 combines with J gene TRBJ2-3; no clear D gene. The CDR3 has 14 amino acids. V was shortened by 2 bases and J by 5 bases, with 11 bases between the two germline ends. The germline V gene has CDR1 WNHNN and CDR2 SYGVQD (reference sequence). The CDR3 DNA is TGCGCCAGCAGTGAGGTAGCTACGGGAGATACGCAGTATTTT. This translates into CASSEVATGDTQYF.

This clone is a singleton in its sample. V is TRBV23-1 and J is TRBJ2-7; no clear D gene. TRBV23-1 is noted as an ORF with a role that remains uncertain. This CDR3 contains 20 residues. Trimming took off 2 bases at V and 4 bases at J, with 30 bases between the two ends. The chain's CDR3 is CASSQAVVRFAKRRQYEQYF. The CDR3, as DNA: TGCGCCAGCAGTCAAGCCGTCGTGCGGTTCGCGAAACGGCGTCAATACGAGCAGTACTTC.

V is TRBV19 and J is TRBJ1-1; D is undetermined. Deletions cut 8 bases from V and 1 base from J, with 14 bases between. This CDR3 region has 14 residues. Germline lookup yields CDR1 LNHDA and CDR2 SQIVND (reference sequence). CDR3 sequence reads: CASYRSGGNTEAFF. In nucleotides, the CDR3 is TGTGCCAGTTATCGCAGTGGAGGGAACACTGAAGCTTTCTTT.

The DNA of the CDR3 is TGTGCCAGCAGCTTAGAATCCGCGGACAGGCCTGCCTACGAGCAGTACTTC. It is translated as CASSLESADRPAYEQYF. The rearrangement joins TRBV7-9 to TRBJ2-7, with 7 positions matching TRBD1. The CDR3 loop spans 17 amino acids. The germline CDR1 and CDR2 sequences are SEHNR and FQNEAQ (reference sequence). The junction had 11 bases not matched to a gene; V was cut back by 1 base and J by 2 bases.

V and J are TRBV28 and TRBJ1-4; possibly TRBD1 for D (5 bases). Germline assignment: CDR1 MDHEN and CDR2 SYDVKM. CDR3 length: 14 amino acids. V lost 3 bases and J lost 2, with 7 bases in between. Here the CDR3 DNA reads TGTGCCAGCAGTTTCGGGGGGACTAATGAAAAACTGTTTTTT. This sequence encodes CASSFGGTNEKLFF.

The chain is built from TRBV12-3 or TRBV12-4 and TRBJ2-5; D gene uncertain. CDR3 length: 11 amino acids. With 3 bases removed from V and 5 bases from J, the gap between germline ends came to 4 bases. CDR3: CASSFMETQYF. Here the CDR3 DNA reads TGTGCCAGCAGTTTTATGGAGACCCAGTACTTC.

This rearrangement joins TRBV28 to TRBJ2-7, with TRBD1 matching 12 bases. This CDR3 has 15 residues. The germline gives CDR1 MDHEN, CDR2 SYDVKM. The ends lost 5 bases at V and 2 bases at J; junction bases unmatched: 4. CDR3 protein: CASSMGQGATYEQYF. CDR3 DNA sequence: TGTGCCAGCAGTATGGGACAGGGGGCAACCTACGAGCAGTACTTC.

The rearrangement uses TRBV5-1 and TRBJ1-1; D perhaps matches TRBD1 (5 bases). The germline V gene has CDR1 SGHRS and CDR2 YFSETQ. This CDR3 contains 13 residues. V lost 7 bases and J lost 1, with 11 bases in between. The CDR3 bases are TGCGCCAGCGCAAGCACAGGGAACACTGAAGCTTTCTTT. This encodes CASASTGNTEAFF. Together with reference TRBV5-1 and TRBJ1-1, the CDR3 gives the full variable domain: KAGVTQTPRYLIKTRGQQVTLSCSPISGHRSVSWYQQTPGQGLQFLFEYFSETQRNKGNFPGRFSGRQFSNSRSEMNVSTLELGDSALYLCASASTGNTEAFFGQGTRLTVV.

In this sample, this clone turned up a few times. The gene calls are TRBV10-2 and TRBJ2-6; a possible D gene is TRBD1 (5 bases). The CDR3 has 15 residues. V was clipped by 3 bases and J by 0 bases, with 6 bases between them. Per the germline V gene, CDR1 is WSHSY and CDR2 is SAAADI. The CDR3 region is CASSDRVSGANVLTF. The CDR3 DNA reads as TGCGCCAGCAGTGACAGGGTCTCTGGGGCCAACGTCCTGACTTTC.

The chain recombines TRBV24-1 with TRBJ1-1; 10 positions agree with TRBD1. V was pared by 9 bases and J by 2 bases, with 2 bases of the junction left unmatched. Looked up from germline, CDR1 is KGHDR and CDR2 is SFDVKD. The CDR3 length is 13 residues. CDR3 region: CATGTGANTEAFF. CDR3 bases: TGTGCCACCGGGACAGGGGCCAACACTGAAGCTTTCTTT.

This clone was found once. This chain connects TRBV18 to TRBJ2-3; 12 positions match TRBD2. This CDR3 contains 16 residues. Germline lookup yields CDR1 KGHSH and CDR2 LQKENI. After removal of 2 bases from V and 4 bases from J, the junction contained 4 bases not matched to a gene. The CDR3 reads CASSPNLAGGPDTQYF. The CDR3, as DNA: TGTGCCAGCTCACCAAACCTAGCGGGAGGGCCAGATACGCAGTATTTT.

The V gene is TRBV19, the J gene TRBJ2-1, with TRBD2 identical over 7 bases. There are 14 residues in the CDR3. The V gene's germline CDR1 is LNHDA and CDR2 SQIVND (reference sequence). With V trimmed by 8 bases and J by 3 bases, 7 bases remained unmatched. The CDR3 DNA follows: TGTGCCAGTCGGCGGGGGTCCAGCTACAATGAGCAGTTCTTC. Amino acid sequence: CASRRGSSYNEQFF.

The CDR3 region is CASSVATGELFF. In DNA, the CDR3 is TGTGCCAGCAGTGTGGCCACCGGGGAGCTGTTTTTT. The genes are TRBV2 and TRBJ2-2; D gene ambiguous. Germline V gene lookup returns CDR1 SNHLY and CDR2 FYNNEI. The CDR3 is 12 amino acids. The V gene lost 4 bases and the J gene lost 4 bases, with 4 bases spanning the gap.

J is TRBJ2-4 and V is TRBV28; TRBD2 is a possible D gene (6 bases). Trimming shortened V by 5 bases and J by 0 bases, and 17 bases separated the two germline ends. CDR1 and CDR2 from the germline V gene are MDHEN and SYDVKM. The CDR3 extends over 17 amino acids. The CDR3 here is CASSTDLGGKAKNIQYF. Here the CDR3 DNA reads TGTGCCAGCAGTACCGACCTAGGCGGGAAAGCCAAAAACATTCAGTACTTC.

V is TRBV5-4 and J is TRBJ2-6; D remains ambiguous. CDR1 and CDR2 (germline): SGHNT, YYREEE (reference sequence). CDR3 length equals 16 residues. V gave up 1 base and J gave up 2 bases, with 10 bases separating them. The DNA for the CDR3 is TGTGCCAGCAGCTTGATAGCCCCTACTGGGGCCAACGTCCTGACTTTC. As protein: CASSLIAPTGANVLTF.

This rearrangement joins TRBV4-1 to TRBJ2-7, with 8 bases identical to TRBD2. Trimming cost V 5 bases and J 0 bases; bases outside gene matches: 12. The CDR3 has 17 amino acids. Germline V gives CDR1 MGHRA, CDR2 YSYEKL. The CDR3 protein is CASSSEVPSGLSYEQYF. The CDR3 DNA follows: TGCGCCAGCAGCTCAGAGGTGCCTAGCGGGCTCTCCTACGAGCAGTACTTC.

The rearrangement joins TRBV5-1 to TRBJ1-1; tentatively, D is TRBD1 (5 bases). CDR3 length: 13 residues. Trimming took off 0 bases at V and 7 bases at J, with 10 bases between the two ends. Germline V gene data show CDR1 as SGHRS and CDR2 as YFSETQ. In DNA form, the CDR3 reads TGCGCCAGCAGCTTGGCAGGACAAGATGAAGCTTTCTTT. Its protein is CASSLAGQDEAFF.

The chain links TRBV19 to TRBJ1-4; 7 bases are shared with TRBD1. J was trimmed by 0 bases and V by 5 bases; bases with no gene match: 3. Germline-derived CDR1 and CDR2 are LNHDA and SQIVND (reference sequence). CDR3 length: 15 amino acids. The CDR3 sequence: CASSSQGPTNEKLFF. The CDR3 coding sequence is TGTGCCAGTAGTTCACAGGGGCCAACTAATGAAAAACTGTTTTTT.